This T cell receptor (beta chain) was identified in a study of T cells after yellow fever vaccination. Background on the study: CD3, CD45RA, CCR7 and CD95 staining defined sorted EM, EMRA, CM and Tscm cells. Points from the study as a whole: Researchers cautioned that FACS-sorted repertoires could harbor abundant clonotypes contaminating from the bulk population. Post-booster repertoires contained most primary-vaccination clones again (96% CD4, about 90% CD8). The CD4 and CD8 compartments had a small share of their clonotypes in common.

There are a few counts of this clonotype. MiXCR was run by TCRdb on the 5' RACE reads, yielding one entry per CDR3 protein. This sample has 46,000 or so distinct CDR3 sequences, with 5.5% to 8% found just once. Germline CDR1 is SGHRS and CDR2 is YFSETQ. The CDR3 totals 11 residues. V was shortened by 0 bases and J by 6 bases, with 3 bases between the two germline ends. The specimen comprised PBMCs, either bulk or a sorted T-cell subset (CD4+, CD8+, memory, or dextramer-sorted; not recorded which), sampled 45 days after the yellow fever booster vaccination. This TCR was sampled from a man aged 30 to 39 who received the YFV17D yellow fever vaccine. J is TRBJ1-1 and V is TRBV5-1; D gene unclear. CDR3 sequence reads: CASSLGAEAFF. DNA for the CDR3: TGCGCCAGCAGCTTGGGGGCTGAAGCTTTCTTT. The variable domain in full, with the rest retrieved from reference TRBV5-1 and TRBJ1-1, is KAGVTQTPRYLIKTRGQQVTLSCSPISGHRSVSWYQQTPGQGLQFLFEYFSETQRNKGNFPGRFSGRQFSNSRSEMNVSTLELGDSALYLCASSLGAEAFFGQGTRLTVV.